This note documents a single TCR beta chain sequence. The data belong to a study of blood T cell repertoires in COVID-19. In the study overall: The samples span acute and convalescent COVID-19 from the United States, Italy and Spain.

In the authors' methods: Estimation of nucleated cell counts was performed using reference gene primer amplification. The data were produced by immunoSEQ multiplex PCR, yet TCRdb's version contains in-frame clones alone and is incomplete. V, J and clone size derive from that table, while D and trimming were established from the DNA sequence. Of roughly 160,000 clones in the sample, about 88% are singletons; the top ten hold around 2%. After removal of 5 bases from V and 2 bases from J, the junction contained 8 bases not matched to a gene. From germline, CDR1 is SEHNR and CDR2 FQNEAQ (reference sequence). This CDR3 has 16 amino acids.

This TCR was sampled from a man aged 45-60 years who had recovered from COVID-19. Input material: peripheral blood. The chain couples TRBV7-9 to TRBJ2-2; the match to TRBD1 covers 7 bases. This CDR3 reads CASSSTGVLNTGELFF. CDR3 in DNA: TGTGCCAGCAGCAGCACAGGGGTTCTTAACACCGGGGAGCTGTTTTTT.